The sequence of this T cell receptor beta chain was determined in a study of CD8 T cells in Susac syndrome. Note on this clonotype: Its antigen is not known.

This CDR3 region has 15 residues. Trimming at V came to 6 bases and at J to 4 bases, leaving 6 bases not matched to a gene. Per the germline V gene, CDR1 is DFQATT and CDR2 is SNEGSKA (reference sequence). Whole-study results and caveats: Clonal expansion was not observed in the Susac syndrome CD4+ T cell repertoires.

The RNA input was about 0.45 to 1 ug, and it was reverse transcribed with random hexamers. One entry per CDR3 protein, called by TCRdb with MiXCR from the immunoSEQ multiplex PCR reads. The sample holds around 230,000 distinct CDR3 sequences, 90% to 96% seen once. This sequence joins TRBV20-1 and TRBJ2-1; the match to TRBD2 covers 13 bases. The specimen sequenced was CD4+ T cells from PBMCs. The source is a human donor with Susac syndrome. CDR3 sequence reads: CSAKGLAGPYNEQFF. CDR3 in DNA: TGCAGTGCCAAGGGACTAGCGGGGCCTTACAATGAGCAGTTCTTC.